The 2 T cell receptor beta chains below were found in one sample sequenced in a study of identical twins listed by TCRdb under 2016. Preparation of the library involved 5' RACE. This sample was sequenced with an Illumina HiSeq 2000. TCRdb ran its own pipeline on the public reads, namely fastp trimming at Q25 and MiXCR clone calling, and kept in-frame beta chains. Entries are consolidated by CDR3 protein sequence, retaining the most common genes and DNA. The sample contains 540,000 or so distinct CDR3 sequences, around 20% of them found a single time. About 0.48% of the sample comes from the top ten. The same data also contributed to another study, on yellow fever vaccine responses in identical twins.

The sequencing sample was made of CD4+ T cells sorted from blood. Every receptor here comes from a woman in her late teens or twenties in good health.

This clonotype was detected only a few times. V and J are TRBV28 and TRBJ2-5, with no clear D. Germline loops: CDR1 MDHEN, CDR2 SYDVKM. The V and J ends lost 6 bases and 2 bases respectively, with 28 bases between them. The length of the CDR3 is 19 residues. The CDR3 bases are TGTGCCAGCAGCCTGATCCGCTTTAGAAGGACCGACATTCAAGAGACCCAGTACTTC. Its protein is CASSLIRFRRTDIQETQYF.

This rearrangement joins TRBV18 to TRBJ2-2; D unclear. The CDR3 length is 16 residues. The germline V gene has CDR1 KGHSH and CDR2 LQKENI. V lost 0 bases and J 0 bases, leaving 8 bases between the germline ends. Written as DNA, the CDR3 is TGTGCCAGCTCACCACCCGTGGGCGCGAACACCGGGGAGCTGTTTTTT. The encoded protein is CASSPPVGANTGELFF.